The TCR beta chain under discussion was sequenced for a study of T cells in Graves' hyperthyroidism and ophthalmopathy. Study observations and caveats: Most clonotypes that expanded in the thyroid above 0.001 also showed up in blood.

This clonotype was found many times. Its antigen is undetermined. Hyperthyroidism of Graves' type that showed no ophthalmopathy progression within 18 months was stable. Diagnosis rested on symptoms, serum thyroxine and TRAb, thyroid ultrasound, and orbital computed tomography. The PBMCs were sourced from fresh peripheral blood (around 10 ml). The CDR3 is 12 amino acids. V dropped 6 bases and J dropped 6; count of bases not matched to a gene: 1. Germline V gene sequence: CDR1 SQVTM, CDR2 ANQGSEA. TCR beta CDR3 regions were amplified from RNA. First-round RT-PCR of the TCR CDR3 relied on the HTBI primer set. TCRdb used MiXCR to reprocess the multiplex PCR reads, holding one entry per CDR3 protein. The sample has about 560,000 distinct CDR3 sequences, over 15% seen once.

This rearrangement joins TRBV29-1 to TRBJ2-1, with 11 nucleotides matching TRBD1. The sequence came from a woman younger than 35 with Graves' hyperthyroidism. Sequencing input: blood. CDR3 residues: CSVGTGGNEQFF. The CDR3 DNA sequence: TGCAGCGTGGGGACAGGGGGCAATGAGCAGTTCTTC.